One and the same sample provided the 11 T cell receptor beta chains below, sequenced in a study of identical twins. TCRdb reprocessed the 5' RACE reads via MiXCR and lists one record per CDR3 protein. The repertoire has fewer than 550,000 distinct CDR3 sequences, roughly 15% of them found once; the top ten carry about 0.4%. These data were also reused for a study on yellow fever vaccine responses in identical twins.

What was sequenced was CD4+ T cells sorted from blood. The source is a woman between 18 and 30 years old in good health.

The chain combines TRBV20-1 with TRBJ1-2, with no clear D. Deletions cut 6 bases from V and 2 bases from J, with 19 bases between. Germline-derived CDR1 and CDR2 are DFQATT and SNEGSKA (reference sequence). There are 15 residues in the CDR3. In DNA, the CDR3 is TGCAGTGCCCTCCCAATCGTCGGGGTCAACTATGGCTACACCTTC. This codes for CSALPIVGVNYGYTF.

The chain recombines TRBV7-8 with TRBJ1-2, with 7 bases fitting TRBD1. From germline, CDR1 is SGHVS and CDR2 FQNEAQ. The CDR3 totals 17 residues. Trimming removed 5 bases from V and 2 bases from J; junction bases left unmatched: 14. Here the CDR3 DNA reads TGTGCCAGCAGCCTAGAAATGACAGGGAGTAACAACTATGGCTACACCTTC. It yields the protein CASSLEMTGSNNYGYTF. Full variable domain (rest looked up from reference TRBV7-8 and TRBJ1-2): GAGVSQSPRYKVAKRGQDVALRCDPISGHVSLFWYQQALGQGPEFLTYFQNEAQLDKSGLPSDRFFAERPEGSVSTLKIQRTQQEDSAVYLCASSLEMTGSNNYGYTFGSGTRLTVV.

This chain uses TRBV29-1 with TRBJ2-5, with 9 bases identical to TRBD1. This CDR3 is built from 15 residues. J gave up 9 bases and V 1 base, and 12 bases lay outside the gene matches. CDR1 is SQVTM, CDR2 ANQGSEA, per germline. CDR3 protein: CSVEARWTGEGAQYF. In DNA form, the CDR3 reads TGCAGCGTTGAAGCTCGTTGGACAGGGGAAGGGGCCCAGTACTTC.

This clonotype was observed many times. The chain is built from TRBV5-1 and TRBJ2-1; 12 nucleotides agree with TRBD2. The trim removed 0 bases at V and 6 bases at J, leaving 1 base unmatched. Germline values: CDR1 SGHRS, CDR2 YFSETQ. The CDR3 has 15 residues. Here the CDR3 reads CASSLGTSGANEQFF. In nucleotides, the CDR3 is TGCGCCAGCAGCTTGGGGACTAGCGGGGCCAATGAGCAGTTCTTC.

This clonotype has only a few counts. This chain uses TRBV5-1 with TRBJ2-1; unclear D gene. The CDR3 has 15 amino acids. Germline CDR1 and CDR2: SGHRS and YFSETQ. V lost 4 bases to trimming and J lost 8 bases, with 19 bases between them. The CDR3 bases are TGCGCCAGCAGCCCTGAAGGTCCCCTTCAAGATGAGCAGTTCTTC. This sequence encodes CASSPEGPLQDEQFF.

The chain has TRBV7-3 and TRBJ2-7; 8 bases are a match to TRBD2. This CDR3 is built from 15 residues. Germline loops: CDR1 SGHTA, CDR2 FQGTGA. V was clipped by 2 bases and J by 1 base; unmatched bases: 4. The CDR3 DNA reads as TGTGCCAGCAGCTTATTTGGCGGGGGGTCCTACGAGCAGTACTTC. Translation: CASSLFGGGSYEQYF. Full variable domain (remainder filled in from reference TRBV7-3 and TRBJ2-7): GAGVSQTPSNKVTEKGKYVELRCDPISGHTALYWYRQSLGQGPEFLIYFQGTGAADDSGLPNDRFFAVRPEGSVSTLKIQRTERGDSAVYLCASSLFGGGSYEQYFGPGTRLTVT.

This clonotype appeared a few times. J is TRBJ2-7 and V is TRBV5-5; D unclear. Trimming removed 2 bases at V and 0 bases at J, with 9 bases between. Germline CDR1 SGHKS, CDR2 YYEKEE (reference sequence). This CDR3 comprises 14 residues. Written as DNA, the CDR3 is TGTGCCAGCAGCTTTAGCCTTACCTCCTACGAGCAGTACTTC. Protein product: CASSFSLTSYEQYF. Full variable domain (outside the CDR3, taken from reference TRBV5-5 and TRBJ2-7): DAGVTQSPTHLIKTRGQQVTLRCSPISGHKSVSWYQQVLGQGPQFIFQYYEKEERGRGNFPDRFSARQFPNYSSELNVNALLLGDSALYLCASSFSLTSYEQYFGPGTRLTVT.

This clonotype was observed a few times. V usage is TRBV6-1 and J usage is TRBJ1-1; a possible D gene is TRBD1 (5 bases). Deletions cut 6 bases from V and 4 bases from J, with 18 bases between. There are 15 residues in the CDR3. Germline assignment: CDR1 MNHNS and CDR2 SASEGT. The CDR3 region has the DNA TGTGCCAGCAGACGACAGCCTAAAGGGATCACTGAAGCTTTCTTT. Residues: CASRRQPKGITEAFF.

This clonotype was seen a handful of times. The CDR3 region is CASSLPPGWSGELFF. The CDR3 DNA reads TGTGCCAGCAGCTTACCTCCCGGGTGGTCCGGGGAGCTGTTTTTT. V gene TRBV7-6 combines with J gene TRBJ2-2, with D hard to call. The germline V gene has CDR1 SGHVS and CDR2 FNYEAQ. V shed 2 bases and J shed 6 bases, with 13 bases lying between them. CDR3 length: 15 residues.

This clonotype was counted only a few times. The junction departs from the called germline gene at one end, perhaps through a read error. The J gene is TRBJ2-1, the V gene TRBV20-1; maybe TRBD2 (5 bases). The CDR3 consists of 12 residues. Germline V gives CDR1 DFQATT, CDR2 SNEGSKA (reference sequence). The CDR3 loop reads CSAEKPDLRGLF. The CDR3 DNA follows: TGCAGTGCTGAAAAACCCGATTTGCGAGGGCTCTTC.

This chain uses TRBV12-3 or TRBV12-4 with TRBJ2-1; 7 bases match TRBD2. V gave up 1 base and J gave up 15 bases; unmatched junction bases: 12. This CDR3 has 14 amino acids. CDR3 region: CASSLGGMGGSVFF. The DNA for the CDR3 is TGTGCCAGCAGTTTAGGGGGGATGGGCGGGAGCGTGTTCTTC.